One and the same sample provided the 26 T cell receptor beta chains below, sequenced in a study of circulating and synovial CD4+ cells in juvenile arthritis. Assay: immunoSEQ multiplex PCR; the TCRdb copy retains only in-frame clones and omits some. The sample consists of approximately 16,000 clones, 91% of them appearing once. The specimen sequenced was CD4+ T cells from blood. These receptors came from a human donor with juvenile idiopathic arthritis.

The CDR3, as DNA: TGTGCCAGCAGACAAATCGGACAGGGTGGGGAGACCCAGTACTTC. Translation: CASRQIGQGGETQYF. The chain carries TRBV7-6 and TRBJ2-5; 8 bases match TRBD1. Germline V lookup: CDR1 SGHVS, CDR2 FNYEAQ. The CDR3 covers 15 residues. J gave up 5 bases and V 6 bases, and 11 bases lay outside the gene matches.

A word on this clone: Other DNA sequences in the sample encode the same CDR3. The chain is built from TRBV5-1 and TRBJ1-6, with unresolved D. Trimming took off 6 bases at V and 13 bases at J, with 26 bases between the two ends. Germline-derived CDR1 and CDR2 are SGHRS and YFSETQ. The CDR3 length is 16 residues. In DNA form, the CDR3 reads TGCGCCAGCACCCCTGAGTTCGGGGTTCGGAACTCCCCCCTCCACTTT. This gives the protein CASTPEFGVRNSPLHF.

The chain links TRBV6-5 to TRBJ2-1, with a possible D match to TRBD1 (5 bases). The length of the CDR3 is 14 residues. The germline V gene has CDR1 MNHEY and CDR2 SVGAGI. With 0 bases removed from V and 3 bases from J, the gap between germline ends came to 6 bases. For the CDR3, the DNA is TGTGCCAGCAGTTACTCGACAGTCTACAATGAGCAGTTCTTC. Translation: CASSYSTVYNEQFF.

The CDR3 DNA is TGTGCCATCAGTGAAGGGGGACAGGGGAGGGTAGAGGGCTACACCTTC. Encoded protein: CAISEGGQGRVEGYTF. J is TRBJ1-2 and V is TRBV10-3; 10 nucleotides line up with TRBD1. This CDR3 is 16 amino acids long. Losses at the gene ends were 3 bases for V and 8 bases for J; bases not matched to a gene: 12. CDR1 ENHRY and CDR2 SYGVKD come from the germline V gene.

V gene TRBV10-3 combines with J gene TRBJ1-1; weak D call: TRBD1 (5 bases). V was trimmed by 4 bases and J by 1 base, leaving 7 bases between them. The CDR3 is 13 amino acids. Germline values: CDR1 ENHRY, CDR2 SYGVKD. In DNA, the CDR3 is TGTGCCATCAGTGCTACAGGGAACACTGAAGCTTTCTTT. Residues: CAISATGNTEAFF.

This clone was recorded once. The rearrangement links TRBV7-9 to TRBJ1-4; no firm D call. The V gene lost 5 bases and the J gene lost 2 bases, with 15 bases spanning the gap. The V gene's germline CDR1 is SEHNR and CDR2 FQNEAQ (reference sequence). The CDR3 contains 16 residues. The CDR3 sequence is CASSLGPTSTNEKLFF. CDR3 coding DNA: TGTGCCAGCAGCCTCGGCCCGACTTCCACTAATGAAAAACTGTTTTTT.

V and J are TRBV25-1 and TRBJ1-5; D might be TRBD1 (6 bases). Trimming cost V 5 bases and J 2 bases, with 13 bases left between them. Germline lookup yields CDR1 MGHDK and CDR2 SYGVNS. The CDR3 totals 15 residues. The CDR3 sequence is CASSPRGGGNQPQHF. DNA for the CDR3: TGTGCCAGCAGTCCAAGAGGGGGGGGCAATCAGCCCCAGCATTTT. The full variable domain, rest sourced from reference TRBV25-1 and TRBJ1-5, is EADIYQTPRYLVIGTGKKITLECSQTMGHDKMYWYQQDPGMELHLIHYSYGVNSTEKGDLSSESTVSRIRTEHFPLTLESARPSHTSQYLCASSPRGGGNQPQHFGDGTRLSIL.

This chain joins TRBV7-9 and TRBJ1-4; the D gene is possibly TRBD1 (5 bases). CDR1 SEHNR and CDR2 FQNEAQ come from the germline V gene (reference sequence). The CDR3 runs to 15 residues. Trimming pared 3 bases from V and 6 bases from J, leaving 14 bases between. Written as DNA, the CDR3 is TGTGCCAGCAGCTTGACGGGAGGGGCATATGAAAAACTGTTTTTT. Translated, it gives CASSLTGGAYEKLFF.

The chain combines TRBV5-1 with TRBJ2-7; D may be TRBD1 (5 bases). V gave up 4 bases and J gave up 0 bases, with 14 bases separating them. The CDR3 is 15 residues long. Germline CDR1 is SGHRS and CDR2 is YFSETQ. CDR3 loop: CASSLEMGPSYEQYF. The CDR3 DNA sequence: TGCGCCAGCAGCCTGGAAATGGGGCCCTCCTACGAGCAGTACTTC.

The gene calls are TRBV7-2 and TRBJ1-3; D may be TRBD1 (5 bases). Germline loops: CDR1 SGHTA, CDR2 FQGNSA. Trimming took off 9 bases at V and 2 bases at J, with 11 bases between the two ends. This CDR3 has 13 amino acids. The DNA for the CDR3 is TGTGCCAGTCGTGACAGAACTGGAAACACCATATATTTT. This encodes CASRDRTGNTIYF.

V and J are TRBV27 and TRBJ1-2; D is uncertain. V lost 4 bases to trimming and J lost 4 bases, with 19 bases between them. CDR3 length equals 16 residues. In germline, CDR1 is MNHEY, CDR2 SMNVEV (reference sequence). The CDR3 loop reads CASSSGPGMGPYGYTF. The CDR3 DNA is TGTGCCAGCAGTTCCGGACCGGGGATGGGCCCCTATGGCTACACCTTC.

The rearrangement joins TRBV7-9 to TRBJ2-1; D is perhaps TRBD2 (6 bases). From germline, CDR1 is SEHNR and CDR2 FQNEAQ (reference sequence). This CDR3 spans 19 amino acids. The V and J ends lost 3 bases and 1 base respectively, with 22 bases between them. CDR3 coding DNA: TGTGCCAGCAGCTTGCTCGGTAGCGGCGCGTCTCGGTCCTACAATGAGCAGTTCTTC. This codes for CASSLLGSGASRSYNEQFF.

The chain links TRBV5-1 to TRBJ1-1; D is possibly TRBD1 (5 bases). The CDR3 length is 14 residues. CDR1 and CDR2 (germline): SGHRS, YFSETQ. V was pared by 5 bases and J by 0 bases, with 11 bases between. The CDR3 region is CASREQGLNTEAFF. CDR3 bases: TGCGCCAGCAGGGAGCAGGGCCTGAACACTGAAGCTTTCTTT.

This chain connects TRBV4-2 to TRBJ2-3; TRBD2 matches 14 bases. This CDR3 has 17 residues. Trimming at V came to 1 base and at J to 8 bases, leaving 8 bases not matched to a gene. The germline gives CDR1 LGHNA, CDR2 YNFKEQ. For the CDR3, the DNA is TGTGCCAGCAGCCAAGGGATGACTAGCGGGGGGGCTGGTACGCAGTATTTT. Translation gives CASSQGMTSGGAGTQYF.

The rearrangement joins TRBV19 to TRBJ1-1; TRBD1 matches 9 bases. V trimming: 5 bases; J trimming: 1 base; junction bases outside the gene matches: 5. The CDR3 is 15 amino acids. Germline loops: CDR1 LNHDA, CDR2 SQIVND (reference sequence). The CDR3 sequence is CASSQGTGWNTEAFF. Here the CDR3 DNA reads TGTGCCAGTAGTCAAGGGACAGGGTGGAACACTGAAGCTTTCTTT.

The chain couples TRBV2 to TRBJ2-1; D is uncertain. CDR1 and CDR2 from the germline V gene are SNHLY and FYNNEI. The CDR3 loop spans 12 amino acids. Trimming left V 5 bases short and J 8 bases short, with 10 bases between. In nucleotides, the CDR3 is TGTGCCAGCAGTAGACAAGGCGATGAGCAGTTCTTC. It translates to CASSRQGDEQFF.

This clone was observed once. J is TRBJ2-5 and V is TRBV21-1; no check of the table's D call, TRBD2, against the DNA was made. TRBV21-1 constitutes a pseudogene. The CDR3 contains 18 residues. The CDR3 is CASRSPPLAGGQGETQYF. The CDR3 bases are TGTGCCAGCAGATCCCCACCGCTAGCGGGGGGCCAGGGAGAGACCCAGTACTTC.

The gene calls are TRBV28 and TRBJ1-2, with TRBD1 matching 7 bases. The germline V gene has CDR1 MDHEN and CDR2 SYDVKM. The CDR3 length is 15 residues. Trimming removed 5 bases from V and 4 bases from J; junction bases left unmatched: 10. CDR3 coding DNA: TGTGCCAGCAGTCTCCAACCCAGGGGGTCCTATGGCTACACCTTC. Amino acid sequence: CASSLQPRGSYGYTF.

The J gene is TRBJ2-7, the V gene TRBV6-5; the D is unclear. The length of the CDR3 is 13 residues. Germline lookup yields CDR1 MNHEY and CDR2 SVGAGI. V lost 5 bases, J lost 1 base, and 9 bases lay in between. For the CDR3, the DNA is TGTGCCAGCAGTGGGCACAGATCCTACGAGCAGTACTTC. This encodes CASSGHRSYEQYF.

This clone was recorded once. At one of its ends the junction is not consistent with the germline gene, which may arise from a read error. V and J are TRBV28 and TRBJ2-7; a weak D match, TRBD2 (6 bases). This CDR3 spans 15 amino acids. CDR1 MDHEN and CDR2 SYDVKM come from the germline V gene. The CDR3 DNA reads TGTGCCAGCAGTCCCTCCGGGGGTCGCGGCGGGTCTACTCGATTC. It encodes CASSPSGGRGGSTRF.

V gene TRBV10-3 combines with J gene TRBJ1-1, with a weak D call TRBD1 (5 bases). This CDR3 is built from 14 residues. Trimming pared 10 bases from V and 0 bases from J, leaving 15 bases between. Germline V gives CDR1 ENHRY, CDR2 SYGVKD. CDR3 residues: CATGGDSLNTEAFF. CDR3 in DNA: TGTGCCACCGGCGGTGACAGCCTGAACACTGAAGCTTTCTTT.

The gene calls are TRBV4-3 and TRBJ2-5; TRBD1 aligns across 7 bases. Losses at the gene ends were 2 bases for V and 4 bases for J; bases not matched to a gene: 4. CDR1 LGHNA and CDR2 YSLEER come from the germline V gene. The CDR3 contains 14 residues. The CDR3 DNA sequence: TGCGCCAGCAGCCAAAGGGGGCCCCGAGAGACCCAGTACTTC. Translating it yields CASSQRGPRETQYF.

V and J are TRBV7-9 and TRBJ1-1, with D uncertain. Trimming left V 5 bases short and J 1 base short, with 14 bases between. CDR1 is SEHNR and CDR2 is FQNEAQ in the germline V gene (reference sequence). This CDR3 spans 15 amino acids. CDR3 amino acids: CASSGRRIGNTEAFF. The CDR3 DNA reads TGTGCCAGCAGCGGGCGGAGGATAGGGAACACTGAAGCTTTCTTT. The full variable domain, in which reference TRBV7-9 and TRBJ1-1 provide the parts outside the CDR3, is DTGVSQNPRHKITKRGQNVTFRCDPISEHNRLYWYRQTLGQGPEFLTYFQNEAQLEKSRLLSDRFSAERPKGSFSTLEIQRTEQGDSAMYLCASSGRRIGNTEAFFGQGTRLTVV.

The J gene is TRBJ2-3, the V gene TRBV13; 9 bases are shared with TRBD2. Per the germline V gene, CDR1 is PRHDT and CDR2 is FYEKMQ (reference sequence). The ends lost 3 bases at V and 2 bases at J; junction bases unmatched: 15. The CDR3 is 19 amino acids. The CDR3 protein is CASSFWTGTSGRSTDTQYF. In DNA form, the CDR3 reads TGTGCCAGCAGCTTTTGGACAGGAACTAGCGGGCGGTCCACAGATACGCAGTATTTT. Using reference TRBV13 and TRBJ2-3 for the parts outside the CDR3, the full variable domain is AAGVIQSPRHLIKEKRETATLKCYPIPRHDTVYWYQQGPGQDPQFLISFYEKMQSDKGSIPDRFSAQQFSDYHSELNMSSLELGDSALYFCASSFWTGTSGRSTDTQYFGPGTRLTVL.

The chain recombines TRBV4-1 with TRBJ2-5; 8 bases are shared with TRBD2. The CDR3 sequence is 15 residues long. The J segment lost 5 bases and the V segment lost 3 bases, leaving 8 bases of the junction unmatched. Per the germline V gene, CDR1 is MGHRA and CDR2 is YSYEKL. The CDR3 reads CASSHLTGGRETQYF. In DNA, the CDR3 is TGCGCCAGCAGCCACCTTACGGGGGGGAGGGAGACCCAGTACTTC.

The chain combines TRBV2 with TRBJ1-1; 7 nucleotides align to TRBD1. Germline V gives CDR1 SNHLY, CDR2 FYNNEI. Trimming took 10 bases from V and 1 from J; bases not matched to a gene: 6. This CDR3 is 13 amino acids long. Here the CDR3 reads CATSWDRNTEAFF. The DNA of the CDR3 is TGTGCCACCAGCTGGGACAGGAACACTGAAGCTTTCTTT.